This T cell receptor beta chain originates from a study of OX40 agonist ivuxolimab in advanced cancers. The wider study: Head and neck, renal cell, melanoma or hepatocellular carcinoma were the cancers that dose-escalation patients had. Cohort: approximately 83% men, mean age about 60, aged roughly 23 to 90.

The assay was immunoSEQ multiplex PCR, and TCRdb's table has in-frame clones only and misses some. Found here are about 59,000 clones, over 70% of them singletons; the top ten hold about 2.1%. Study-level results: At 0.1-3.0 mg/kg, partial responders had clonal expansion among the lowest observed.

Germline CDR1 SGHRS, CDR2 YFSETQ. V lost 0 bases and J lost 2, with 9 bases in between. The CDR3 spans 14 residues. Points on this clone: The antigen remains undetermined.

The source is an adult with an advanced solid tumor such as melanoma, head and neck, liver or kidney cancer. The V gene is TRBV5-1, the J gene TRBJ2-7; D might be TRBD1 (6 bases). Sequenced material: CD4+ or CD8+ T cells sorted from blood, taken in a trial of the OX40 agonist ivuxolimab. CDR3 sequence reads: CASSLGQVPYEQYF. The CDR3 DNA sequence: TGCGCCAGCAGCTTGGGACAGGTCCCCTACGAGCAGTACTTC. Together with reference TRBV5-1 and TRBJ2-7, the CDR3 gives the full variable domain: KAGVTQTPRYLIKTRGQQVTLSCSPISGHRSVSWYQQTPGQGLQFLFEYFSETQRNKGNFPGRFSGRQFSNSRSEMNVSTLELGDSALYLCASSLGQVPYEQYFGPGTRLTVT.